This TCR beta chain stems from a study of blood T cells in healthy people across ages. With a J-beta primer mix and a sample-barcoded 5' primer, a second PCR ran 7 to 11 cycles. TCRdb fed the 5' RACE reads into MiXCR, producing one record per CDR3 protein. The data show over 950,000 distinct CDR3 sequences, with roughly half seen just once and over 20% held by the top ten. Trimming cost V 0 bases and J 4 bases, with 14 bases left between them. The germline gives CDR1 ENHRY, CDR2 SYGVKD. This CDR3 region has 16 residues. Staff drew about 10 milliliters of peripheral blood from each donor. This sequence joins TRBV10-3 and TRBJ2-3; maybe TRBD2 (6 bases). The specimen sequenced was blood. This TCR was recovered from a woman aged 55-70 years in good health. The CDR3 nucleotides are TGTGCCATCAGTGAGTCAGTAGTGGAGGGCGCAGATACGCAGTATTTT. It encodes CAISESVVEGADTQYF.